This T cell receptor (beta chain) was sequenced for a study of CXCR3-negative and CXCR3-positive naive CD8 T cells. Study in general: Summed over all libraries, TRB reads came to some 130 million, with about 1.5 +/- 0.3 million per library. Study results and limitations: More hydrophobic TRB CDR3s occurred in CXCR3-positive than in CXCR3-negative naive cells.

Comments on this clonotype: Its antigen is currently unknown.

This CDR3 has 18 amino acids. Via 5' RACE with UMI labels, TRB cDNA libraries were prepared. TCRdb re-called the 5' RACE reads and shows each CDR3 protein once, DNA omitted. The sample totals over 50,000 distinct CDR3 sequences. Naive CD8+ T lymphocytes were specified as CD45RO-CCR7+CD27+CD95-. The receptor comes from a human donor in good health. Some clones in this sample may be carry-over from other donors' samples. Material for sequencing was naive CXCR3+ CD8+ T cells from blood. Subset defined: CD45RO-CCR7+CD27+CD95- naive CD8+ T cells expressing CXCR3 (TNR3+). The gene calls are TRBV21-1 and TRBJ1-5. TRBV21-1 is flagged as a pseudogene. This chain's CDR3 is CASSKGGGADHLNQPQHF.